This TCR beta chain stems from a study of glioma-infiltrating T cells after dendritic cell vaccination. Time point indicated: after dendritic cell vaccination, including at tumor progression/relapse. The CDR3 sequence is 16 residues long. The germline CDR1 and CDR2 sequences are LNHDA and SQIVND (reference sequence). V lost 8 bases, J lost 0 bases, and 8 bases stayed unmatched. Clones were read by immunoSEQ multiplex PCR, and TCRdb kept only the in-frame ones, dropping some. This table holds 90,000 or so clones, roughly four fifths found once. This specimen was blood, taken after dendritic cell vaccination. The rearrangement uses TRBV19 and TRBJ1-5; 9 nucleotides line up with TRBD1. The TCR comes from a human donor with glioblastoma. CDR3 in amino acids: CASRIGTGHSNQPQHF. The CDR3 nucleotides read TGTGCCAGTCGGATAGGGACAGGGCATAGCAATCAGCCCCAGCATTTT.